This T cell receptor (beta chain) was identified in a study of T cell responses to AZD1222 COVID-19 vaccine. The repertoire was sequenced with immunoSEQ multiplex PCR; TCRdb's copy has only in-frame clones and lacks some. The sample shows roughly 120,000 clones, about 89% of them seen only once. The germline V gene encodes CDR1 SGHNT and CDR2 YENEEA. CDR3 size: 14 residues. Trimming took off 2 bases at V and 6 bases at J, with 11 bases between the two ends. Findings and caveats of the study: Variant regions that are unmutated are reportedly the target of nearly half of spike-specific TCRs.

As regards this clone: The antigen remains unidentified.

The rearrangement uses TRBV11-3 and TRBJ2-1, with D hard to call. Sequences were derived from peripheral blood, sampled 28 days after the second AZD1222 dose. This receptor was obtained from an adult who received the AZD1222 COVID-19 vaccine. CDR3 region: CASSLRHLSNEQFF. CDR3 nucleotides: TGTGCCAGCAGCTTACGACACCTTTCCAATGAGCAGTTCTTC.